This TCR beta chain was retrieved from a study of blood T cell repertoires in COVID-19. The wider study: Specimens from acute and convalescent COVID-19 originated in the United States, Italy and Spain.

This table comes from immunoSEQ multiplex PCR, and its TCRdb copy is limited to in-frame clones, with some not included. The table includes tens of thousands of clones, about four fifths detected once. The source of this sequence is a man older than 75 with acute or convalescent COVID-19. The sample consisted of peripheral blood.

The CDR3 nucleotides read TGTGCCAGCAGTTACGCTAGCGGGGCCTACAATGAGCAGTTCTTC. Protein: CASSYASGAYNEQFF. V and J are TRBV6-6 and TRBJ2-1; 9 bases map to TRBD2. The germline gives CDR1 MNHNY, CDR2 SVGAGI (reference sequence). The CDR3 has 15 amino acids. The V and J ends lost 2 bases and 2 bases, in that order; junction bases with no gene match: 1.